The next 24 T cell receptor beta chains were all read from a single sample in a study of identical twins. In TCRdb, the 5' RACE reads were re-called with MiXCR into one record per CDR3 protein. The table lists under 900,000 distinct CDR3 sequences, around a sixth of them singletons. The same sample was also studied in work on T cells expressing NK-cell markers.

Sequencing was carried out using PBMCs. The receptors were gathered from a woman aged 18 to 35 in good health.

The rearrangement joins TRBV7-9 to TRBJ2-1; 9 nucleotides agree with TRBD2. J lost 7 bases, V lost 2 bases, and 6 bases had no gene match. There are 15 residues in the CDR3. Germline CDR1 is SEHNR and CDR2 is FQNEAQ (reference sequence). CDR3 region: CASSLWASGKNEQFF. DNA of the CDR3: TGTGCCAGCAGCTTATGGGCTAGCGGGAAAAATGAGCAGTTCTTC.

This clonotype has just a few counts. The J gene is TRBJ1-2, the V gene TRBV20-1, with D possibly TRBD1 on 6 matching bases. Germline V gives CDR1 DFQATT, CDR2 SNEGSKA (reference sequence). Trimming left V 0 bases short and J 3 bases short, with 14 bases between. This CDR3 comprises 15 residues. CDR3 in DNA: TGCAGTGCTAGAGACGCGACAGGCCCCGACTATGGCTACACCTTC. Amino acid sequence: CSARDATGPDYGYTF.

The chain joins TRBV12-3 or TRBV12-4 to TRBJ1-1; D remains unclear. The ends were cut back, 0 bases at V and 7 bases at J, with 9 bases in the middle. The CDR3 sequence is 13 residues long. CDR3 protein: CASSLANADEAFF. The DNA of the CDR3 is TGTGCCAGCAGTTTAGCGAATGCAGATGAAGCTTTCTTT.

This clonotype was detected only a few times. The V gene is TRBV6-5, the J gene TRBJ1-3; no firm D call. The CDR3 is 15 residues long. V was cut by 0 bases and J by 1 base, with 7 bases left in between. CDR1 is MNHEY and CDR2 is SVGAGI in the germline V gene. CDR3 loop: CASSYSRGSGNTIYF. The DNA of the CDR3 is TGTGCCAGCAGTTACTCGAGAGGGTCTGGAAACACCATATATTTT.

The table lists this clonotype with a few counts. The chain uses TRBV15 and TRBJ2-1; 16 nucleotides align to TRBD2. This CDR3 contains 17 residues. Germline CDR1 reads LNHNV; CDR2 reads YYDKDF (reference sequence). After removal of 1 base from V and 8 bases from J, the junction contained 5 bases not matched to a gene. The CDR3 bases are TGTGCCACCAGCAGAGGGGGGACTAGCGGGGGGGCCTATGAGCAGTTCTTC. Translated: CATSRGGTSGGAYEQFF.

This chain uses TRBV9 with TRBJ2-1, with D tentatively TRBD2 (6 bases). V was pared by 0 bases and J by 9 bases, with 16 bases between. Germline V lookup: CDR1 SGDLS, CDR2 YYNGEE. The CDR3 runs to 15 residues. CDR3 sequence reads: CASSVGATSLGEQFF. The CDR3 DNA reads TGTGCCAGCAGCGTAGGCGCGACTAGTCTAGGTGAGCAGTTCTTC.

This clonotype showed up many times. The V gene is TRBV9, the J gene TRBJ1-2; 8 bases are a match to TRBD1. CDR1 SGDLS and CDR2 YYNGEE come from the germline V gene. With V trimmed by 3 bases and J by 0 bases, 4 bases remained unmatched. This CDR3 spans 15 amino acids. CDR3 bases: TGTGCCAGCAGCGCTCGGACAGGGACTAACTATGGCTACACCTTC. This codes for CASSARTGTNYGYTF.

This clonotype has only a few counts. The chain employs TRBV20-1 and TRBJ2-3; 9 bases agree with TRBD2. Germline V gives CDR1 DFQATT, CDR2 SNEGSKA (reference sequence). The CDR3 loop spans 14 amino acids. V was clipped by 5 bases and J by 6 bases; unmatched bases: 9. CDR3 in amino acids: CSALSGGPRDTQYF. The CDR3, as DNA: TGCAGTGCTCTTAGCGGGGGCCCCCGGGATACGCAGTATTTT.

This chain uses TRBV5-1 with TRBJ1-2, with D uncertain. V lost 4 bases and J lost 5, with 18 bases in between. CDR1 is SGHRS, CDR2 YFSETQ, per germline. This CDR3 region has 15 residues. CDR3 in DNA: TGCGCCAGCAGCCTTGGGATCCGGAAAACGTATGGCTACACCTTC. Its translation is CASSLGIRKTYGYTF.

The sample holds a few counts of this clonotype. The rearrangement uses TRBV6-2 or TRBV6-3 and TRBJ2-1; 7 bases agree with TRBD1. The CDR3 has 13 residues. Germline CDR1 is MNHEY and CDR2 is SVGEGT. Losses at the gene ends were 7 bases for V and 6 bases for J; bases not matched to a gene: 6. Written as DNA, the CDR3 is TGTGCCAGCACCAACAGGGGTCCCAATGAGCAGTTCTTC. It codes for CASTNRGPNEQFF.

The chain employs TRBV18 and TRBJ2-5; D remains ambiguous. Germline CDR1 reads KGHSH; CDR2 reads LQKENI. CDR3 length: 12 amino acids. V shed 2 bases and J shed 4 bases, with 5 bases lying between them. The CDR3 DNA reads TGTGCCAGCTCACCAGTCCCAGAGACCCAGTACTTC. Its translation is CASSPVPETQYF.

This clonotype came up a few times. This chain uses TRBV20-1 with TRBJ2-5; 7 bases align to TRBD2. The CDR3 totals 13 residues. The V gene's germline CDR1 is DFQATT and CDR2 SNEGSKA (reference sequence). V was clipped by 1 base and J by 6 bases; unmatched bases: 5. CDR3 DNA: TGCAGTGCTAGAGGGGGGGGATACAAGACCCAGTACTTC. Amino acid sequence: CSARGGGYKTQYF.

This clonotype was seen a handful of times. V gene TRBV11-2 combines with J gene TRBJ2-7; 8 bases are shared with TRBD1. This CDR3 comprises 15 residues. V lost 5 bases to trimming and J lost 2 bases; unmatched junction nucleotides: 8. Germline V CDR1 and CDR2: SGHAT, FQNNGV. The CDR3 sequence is CASSTGTGLPYEQYF. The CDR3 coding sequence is TGTGCCAGCAGCACAGGGACAGGACTACCCTACGAGCAGTACTTC.

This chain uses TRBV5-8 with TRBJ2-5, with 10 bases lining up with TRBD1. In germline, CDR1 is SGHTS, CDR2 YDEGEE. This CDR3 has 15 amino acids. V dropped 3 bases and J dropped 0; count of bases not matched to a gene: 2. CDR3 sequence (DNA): TGTGCCAGCAGCTCGGGACAGGGGAACCAAGAGACCCAGTACTTC. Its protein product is CASSSGQGNQETQYF.

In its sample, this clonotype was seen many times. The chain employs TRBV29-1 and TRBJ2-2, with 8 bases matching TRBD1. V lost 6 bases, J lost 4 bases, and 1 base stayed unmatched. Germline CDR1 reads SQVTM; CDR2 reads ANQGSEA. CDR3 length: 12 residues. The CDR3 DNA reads TGCAGCGTGGACAGGGCCACCGGGGAGCTGTTTTTT. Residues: CSVDRATGELFF.

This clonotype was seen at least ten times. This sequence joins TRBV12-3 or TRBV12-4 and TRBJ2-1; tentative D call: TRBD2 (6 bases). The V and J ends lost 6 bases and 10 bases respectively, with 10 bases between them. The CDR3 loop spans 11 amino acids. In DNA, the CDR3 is TGTGCCAGCAGCTCCCGGGGGGAGCAGTTCTTC. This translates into CASSSRGEQFF.

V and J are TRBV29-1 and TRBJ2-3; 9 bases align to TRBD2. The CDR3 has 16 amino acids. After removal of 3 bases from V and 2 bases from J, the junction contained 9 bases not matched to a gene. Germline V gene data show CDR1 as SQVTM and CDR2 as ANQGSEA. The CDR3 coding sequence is TGCAGCGTTGACGATAGCGGGGGCGGCCCCACAGATACGCAGTATTTT. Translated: CSVDDSGGGPTDTQYF.

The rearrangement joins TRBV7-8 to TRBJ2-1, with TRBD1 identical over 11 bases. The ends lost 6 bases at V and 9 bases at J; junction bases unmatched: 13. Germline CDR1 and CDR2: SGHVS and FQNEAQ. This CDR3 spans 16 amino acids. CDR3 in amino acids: CASSSPTGQGVSEQFF. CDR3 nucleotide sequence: TGTGCCAGCAGTTCGCCCACGGGACAGGGGGTCTCTGAGCAGTTCTTC.

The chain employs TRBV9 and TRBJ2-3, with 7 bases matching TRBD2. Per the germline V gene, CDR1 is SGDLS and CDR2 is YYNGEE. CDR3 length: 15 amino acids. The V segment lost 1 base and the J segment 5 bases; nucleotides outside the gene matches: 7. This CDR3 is CASSVNAGVGDTQYF. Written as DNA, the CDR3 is TGTGCCAGCAGCGTAAACGCGGGGGTGGGAGATACGCAGTATTTT.

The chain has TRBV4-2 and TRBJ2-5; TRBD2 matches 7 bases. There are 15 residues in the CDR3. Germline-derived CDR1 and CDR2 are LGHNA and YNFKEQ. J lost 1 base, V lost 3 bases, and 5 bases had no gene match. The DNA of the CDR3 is TGTGCCAGCAGCCAGGGGCTAGCGGTCCAAGAGACCCAGTACTTC. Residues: CASSQGLAVQETQYF.

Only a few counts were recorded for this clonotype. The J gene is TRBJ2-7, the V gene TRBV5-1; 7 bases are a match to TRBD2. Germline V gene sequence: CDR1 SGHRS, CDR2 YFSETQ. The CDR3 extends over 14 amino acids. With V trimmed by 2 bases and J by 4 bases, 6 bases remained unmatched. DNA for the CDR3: TGCGCCAGCAGCTTTGGGGGGGTCACTTACGAGCAGTACTTC. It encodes CASSFGGVTYEQYF.

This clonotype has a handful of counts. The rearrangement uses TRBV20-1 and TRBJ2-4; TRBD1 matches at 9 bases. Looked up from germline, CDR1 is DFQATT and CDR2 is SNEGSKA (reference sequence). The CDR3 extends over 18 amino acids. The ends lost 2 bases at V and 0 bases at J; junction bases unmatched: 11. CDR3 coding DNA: TGCAGTGCTAGACCCGTGGGGACAGGGAATTTAGCCAAAAACATTCAGTACTTC. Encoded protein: CSARPVGTGNLAKNIQYF.

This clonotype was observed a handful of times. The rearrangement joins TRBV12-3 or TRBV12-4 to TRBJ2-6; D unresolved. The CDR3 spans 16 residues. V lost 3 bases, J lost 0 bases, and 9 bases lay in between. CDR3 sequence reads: CASSLKVISGANVLTF. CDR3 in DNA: TGTGCCAGCAGTTTGAAGGTTATCTCTGGGGCCAACGTCCTGACTTTC.

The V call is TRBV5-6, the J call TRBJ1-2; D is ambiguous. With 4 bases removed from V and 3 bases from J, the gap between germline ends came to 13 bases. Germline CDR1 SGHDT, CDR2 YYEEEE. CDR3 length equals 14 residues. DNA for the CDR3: TGTGCCAGCAGCCCAGGTGGCACCTACTATGGCTACACCTTC. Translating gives CASSPGGTYYGYTF.